The entry below describes one T cell receptor (beta chain). What it binds is not known. These data originate in a study of cytomegalovirus exposure and HLA in healthy donors. Participants comprised healthy donors of bone marrow. Germline V gene sequence: CDR1 SQVTM, CDR2 ANQGSEA. The junction had 4 bases not matched to a gene; V was cut back by 3 bases and J by 2 bases. The length of the CDR3 is 14 residues. Whole-study findings and limits: Presence/absence analyses rested on an assumption that sequencing depth was roughly uniform across donors. Later analysis associated a missense DCLRE1C variant with TCR beta V- and J-gene trimming.

With 60 Vbeta and 13 Jbeta primers, the PCR was carried out. Data came from immunoSEQ multiplex PCR; TCRdb stores just in-frame clones and leaves some out. The data show over 200,000 clones, about four fifths seen once. The genes are TRBV29-1 and TRBJ2-3, with 8 bases matching TRBD1. The sequenced sample consisted of PBMCs. The clonotype was recovered from a woman aged 40 to 55 in good health and CMV-seropositive. In DNA form, the CDR3 reads TGCAGCGTTGAGCAGGGGGCGATCACAGATACGCAGTATTTT. Translated, it gives CSVEQGAITDTQYF.